The rows below give T cell receptor beta chains drawn from one sample of a study of chemoradiotherapy in HPV16-positive cancers. Produced via immunoSEQ multiplex PCR; TCRdb's table is partial and in-frame only. This sample carries approximately 34,000 clones, 80% to 90% of them seen once, and the ten largest clones take around 3.1%. This sample comprised blood, obtained from a patient who underwent chemoradiotherapy. Receptor source: a human donor with HPV-associated anogenital cancer. Each CDR3 is given with its conserved first and last residue. D genes are given only for firm matches. Not all rows give a size; the values are once, few, many and, for expanded clones, a class.

J gene,D gene,V gene,clone size,CDR3 DNA,CDR3 protein
TRBJ1-6,-,TRBV6-5,-,TGTGCCAGCAGTTATGGGGGGTATAATTCACCCCTCCACTTT,CASSYGGYNSPLHF
TRBJ2-1,TRBD1,TRBV4-3,-,TGCGCCAGCAGCCAATGGGACAGGAGATCCGACAATGAGCAGTTCTTC,CASSQWDRRSDNEQFF
TRBJ1-4,-,TRBV7-9,-,TGTGCCAGCAGCTCCCAGACGGCTTATAAGGAAAAACTGTTTTTT,CASSSQTAYKEKLFF
TRBJ1-2,-,TRBV9,-,TGTGCCAGCAGCGAGGGGAACTATGGCTACACCTTC,CASSEGNYGYTF
TRBJ1-1,-,TRBV27,-,TGTGCCAGCAGTTTCCGTCAGAGGACCACTGAAGCTTTCTTT,CASSFRQRTTEAFF
TRBJ1-2,TRBD1,TRBV6-5,-,TGTGCCAGCAGTAGACAGGGGGCCAATGGCTACACCTTC,CASSRQGANGYTF
TRBJ2-7,-,TRBV6-5,-,TGTGCCAGCAGTTATTCCCCGGGGCGCTCCTACGAGCAGTACTTC,CASSYSPGRSYEQYF
TRBJ1-4,-,TRBV5-1,-,TGCGCCAGCAGCTTGGACCCAGGGGCAGGGGAAAAACTGTTTTTT,CASSLDPGAGEKLFF
TRBJ2-1,-,TRBV5-5,-,TGTGCCAGCAGTTTGGGACTGCAGTACAATGAGCAGTTCTTC,CASSLGLQYNEQFF
TRBJ2-5,-,TRBV7-2,-,TGTGCCAGCCACGCGGGGGACAGAGAGACCCAGTACTTC,CASHAGDRETQYF
TRBJ2-3,-,TRBV7-2,-,TGTGCCAGCAGCCCCAACAGGGCTGTAGGAACAGATACGCAGTATTTT,CASSPNRAVGTDTQYF
TRBJ2-5,-,TRBV5-6,-,TGTGCCAGCAGCTCGAAGGGGATCGGAGAGACCCAGTACTTC,CASSSKGIGETQYF
TRBJ2-1,-,TRBV11-1,-,TGTGCCAGCAGCCCCTCAGGGTGGGACTCGGTCCAGTCTGGTAATGAGCAGTTCTTC,CASSPSGWDSVQSGNEQFF
TRBJ2-5,-,TRBV5-5,-,TGTGCCAGCAGCTTGGATCTGGGCGGGGAGACCCAGTACTTC,CASSLDLGGETQYF
TRBJ2-1,TRBD1,TRBV6-6,-,TGTGCCAGCAGAGGGACAGCTCTGAGCTCCTACAATGAGCAGTTCTTC,CASRGTALSSYNEQFF
TRBJ2-7,-,TRBV5-1,-,TGCGCCAGCAGCTTAGAAGGGAATCTGGCCTACGAGCAGTACTTC,CASSLEGNLAYEQYF
TRBJ2-7,TRBD1,TRBV25-1,-,TGTGCCAGCAGTGAATTGGGACAGGGGGCTTACGAGCAGTACTTC,CASSELGQGAYEQYF
TRBJ1-2,-,TRBV27,-,TGTGCCAGCAGTTTATCGGGCAGGCGGGGGGGCTACACCTTC,CASSLSGRRGGYTF
TRBJ1-4,-,TRBV27,-,TGTGCCAGCAGTTTACAGGGGACTAATGAAAAACTGTTTTTT,CASSLQGTNEKLFF
TRBJ1-5,TRBD1,TRBV30,-,TGTGCCTGGAACCGACAGGGGGCAGGGAGCAATCAGCCCCAGCATTTT,CAWNRQGAGSNQPQHF
TRBJ1-1,-,TRBV5-4,-,TGTGCCAGCAGTCCCGGACAGAACACTGAAGCTTTCTTT,CASSPGQNTEAFF
TRBJ1-5,TRBD1,TRBV30,-,TGTGCCTGGAGCCGCGGACAGGCTAGCAATCAGCCCCAGCATTTT,CAWSRGQASNQPQHF
TRBJ2-5,-,TRBV11-2,once,TGTGCCACCCGGACACCTCAAGAGACCCAGTACTTC,CATRTPQETQYF
TRBJ2-5,TRBD2,TRBV4-3,-,TGCGCCAGCAGCCAAGAAGGGAACGGGAGGCCAGAGACCCAGTACTTC,CASSQEGNGRPETQYF
TRBJ2-7,TRBD1,TRBV7-6,-,TGTGCCAGCAGTCCCGGGACAGGGGAATACGAGCAGTACTTC,CASSPGTGEYEQYF
TRBJ1-4,-,TRBV6-6,few,TGTGCCTGCGGGGGCAGTATAGGTGAAAAACTGTTTTTT,CACGGSIGEKLFF
TRBJ2-2,-,TRBV6-1,-,TGTGCCAGCAGTGAAGCTTGGCTTGTTAACGGGGAGCTGTTTTTT,CASSEAWLVNGELFF
TRBJ2-2,TRBD1,TRBV11-1,-,TGTGTGACAGGGACGAACACCGGGGAGCTGTTTTTT,CVTGTNTGELFF
TRBJ2-2,TRBD2,TRBV4-3,-,TGCGCCAGCAGCCCTAGCGGGAGGGCCGGGGCCGGGGAGCTGTTTTTT,CASSPSGRAGAGELFF
TRBJ1-1,-,TRBV7-9,-,TGTGCCAGCAGCTCCGGACAGACTATAGACAACACTGAAGCTTTCTTT,CASSSGQTIDNTEAFF
TRBJ1-1,-,TRBV6-1,-,TGTGCCAGCAGCCCAGGACTAGGGTCTTACGAAGCTTTCTTT,CASSPGLGSYEAFF
TRBJ1-1,TRBD1,TRBV18,-,TGTGCCAGCTCACCCTCCGGGACAGGGAACACTGAAGCTTTCTTT,CASSPSGTGNTEAFF